What follows are 26 T cell receptor beta chains derived from one specimen sequenced in a study of OX40 agonist ivuxolimab in advanced cancers. The protocol was immunoSEQ multiplex PCR, while the TCRdb copy is restricted to in-frame clones and leaves out a portion. The table has about 80,000 clones, about 92% seen once. The specimen was CD4+ or CD8+ T cells sorted from blood, collected in a trial of the OX40 agonist ivuxolimab. These TCRs come from an adult with an advanced solid tumor such as melanoma, head and neck, liver or kidney cancer.

The rearrangement uses TRBV7-9 and TRBJ1-4; D is unclear. The germline V and J ends were trimmed by 1 base and 4 bases, with 10 bases remaining between them. Germline CDR1 SEHNR, CDR2 FQNEAQ (reference sequence). The CDR3 consists of 15 residues. The CDR3 DNA is TGTGCCAGCAGCTTAGGAGGAGATTTTAATGAAAAACTGTTTTTT. This gives the protein CASSLGGDFNEKLFF.

The chain is built from TRBV4-3 and TRBJ2-7, with TRBD2 identical over 12 bases. This CDR3 comprises 15 residues. The germline CDR1 and CDR2 sequences are LGHNA and YSLEER. V lost 3 bases to trimming and J lost 1 base; unmatched junction nucleotides: 1. The CDR3 sequence is CASSQLAGGSYEQYF. In nucleotides, the CDR3 is TGCGCCAGCAGCCAGCTAGCGGGAGGGTCCTACGAGCAGTACTTC.

The genes are TRBV5-6 and TRBJ2-1; D is perhaps TRBD1 or TRBD2 (6 bases each). This CDR3 has 13 residues. Trimming removed 2 bases at V and 9 bases at J, with 12 bases between. Per the germline V gene, CDR1 is SGHDT and CDR2 is YYEEEE. The DNA for the CDR3 is TGTGCCAGCAGCTTAGGGGGGTCGGGTGAGCAGTTCTTC. The encoded protein is CASSLGGSGEQFF.

The V gene is TRBV9, the J gene TRBJ1-3; TRBD1 matches 8 bases. J gave up 0 bases and V 4 bases, and 9 bases lay outside the gene matches. Germline CDR1 reads SGDLS; CDR2 reads YYNGEE. The CDR3 runs 17 residues. CDR3 protein: CASSPQGAQLSGNTIYF. As DNA, the CDR3 is TGTGCCAGCAGCCCTCAGGGGGCACAACTCTCTGGAAACACCATATATTTT. The complete variable domain, with remaining parts taken from reference TRBV9 and TRBJ1-3, reads DSGVTQTPKHLITATGQRVTLRCSPRSGDLSVYWYQQSLDQGLQFLIQYYNGEERAKGNILERFSAQQFPDLHSELNLSSLELGDSALYFCASSPQGAQLSGNTIYFGEGSWLTVV.

The chain carries TRBV27 and TRBJ2-4; tentative D call: TRBD1 (6 bases). The CDR3 totals 14 residues. V gave up 8 bases and J gave up 1 base, with 12 bases separating them. Per germline, CDR1 MNHEY and CDR2 SMNVEV (reference sequence). CDR3 in DNA: TGTGCCAGCCGTAGGGGGAGTGCCAAAAACATTCAGTACTTC. Translating it yields CASRRGSAKNIQYF.

The chain employs TRBV7-2 and TRBJ2-7, with 7 bases fitting TRBD1. The junction had 0 bases not matched to a gene; V was cut back by 0 bases and J by 1 base. The CDR3 totals 14 residues. From germline, CDR1 is SGHTA and CDR2 FQGNSA. CDR3 nucleotides: TGTGCCAGCAGCTTAGCGGGACAGTCCTACGAGCAGTACTTC. Translated, it gives CASSLAGQSYEQYF.

J is TRBJ2-7 and V is TRBV9; no firm D call. This CDR3 is 12 amino acids long. Germline CDR1 reads SGDLS; CDR2 reads YYNGEE. Between the trimmed V and J ends, which lost 0 bases and 4 bases, there was a span of 5 bases. The CDR3 sequence: CASSVGDYEQYF. The CDR3 DNA sequence: TGTGCCAGCAGCGTAGGGGATTACGAGCAGTACTTC.

V is TRBV10-3 and J is TRBJ2-4; D is possibly TRBD1 (6 bases). Germline values: CDR1 ENHRY, CDR2 SYGVKD. V was trimmed by 10 bases and J by 3 bases, leaving 16 bases between them. The CDR3 sequence is 14 residues long. The CDR3 DNA reads as TGTGCCACGCAACAGGGTCAAGGCAAAAACATTCAGTACTTC. It codes for CATQQGQGKNIQYF.

The V gene is TRBV4-1, the J gene TRBJ2-5; D possibly uses TRBD1 or TRBD2 (5 bases each). CDR3 length: 17 residues. Germline V gene lookup returns CDR1 MGHRA and CDR2 YSYEKL. V lost 0 bases to trimming and J lost 4 bases, with 18 bases between them. The CDR3 DNA reads as TGCGCCAGCAGCCAAGATTATGGACGAGGGGCTGGAGAGACCCAGTACTTC. Amino acid sequence: CASSQDYGRGAGETQYF.

The chain recombines TRBV5-1 with TRBJ1-4, with 9 bases fitting TRBD1. The germline gives CDR1 SGHRS, CDR2 YFSETQ. The trim removed 7 bases at V and 7 bases at J, leaving 5 bases unmatched. The CDR3 contains 13 residues. CDR3 DNA sequence: TGCGCCAGCTCCGGGGACAGGGTTGAAAAACTGTTTTTT. Its translation is CASSGDRVEKLFF.

The chain joins TRBV7-2 to TRBJ2-5, with a tentative D call TRBD1 (7 bases). Trimming removed 5 bases at V and 5 bases at J, with 12 bases between. The CDR3 is 13 residues long. Germline loops: CDR1 SGHTA, CDR2 FQGNSA. CDR3 nucleotides: TGTGCCAGCAGCCTATCAGGGGGGGAGACCCAGTACTTC. Amino acid sequence: CASSLSGGETQYF.

The rearrangement uses TRBV5-1 and TRBJ1-5; D unclear. The CDR3 is 15 amino acids. The V end was cut by 0 bases, the J end by 3 bases, with 10 bases between. CDR1 and CDR2 (germline): SGHRS, YFSETQ. In nucleotides, the CDR3 is TGCGCCAGCAGCTTGGGTTCACCCAACAATCAGCCCCAGCATTTT. It yields the protein CASSLGSPNNQPQHF.

CDR3 amino acids: CASSSGTVPATDTQYF. Written as DNA, the CDR3 is TGTGCCAGCAGTTCCGGGACCGTACCGGCCACAGATACGCAGTATTTT. The rearrangement joins TRBV6-5 to TRBJ2-3; D may be TRBD1 or TRBD2 (5 bases each). Deletions cut 4 bases from V and 2 bases from J, with 16 bases between. CDR3 length: 16 residues. Germline values: CDR1 MNHEY, CDR2 SVGAGI.

The chain uses TRBV6-5 and TRBJ2-7; TRBD1 is a possible D gene (5 bases). This CDR3 comprises 11 residues. CDR1 and CDR2 (germline): MNHEY, SVGAGI. V shed 6 bases and J shed 6 bases, with 9 bases lying between them. The DNA of the CDR3 is TGTGCCAGCAGGGGGCGCGGCGAGCAGTACTTC. Amino acid sequence: CASRGRGEQYF.

The V and J genes are TRBV5-6 and TRBJ2-7; D unresolved. Trimming left V 0 bases short and J 0 bases short, with 16 bases between. Per germline, CDR1 SGHDT and CDR2 YYEEEE. This CDR3 region has 17 residues. CDR3 protein: CASSLASETKISYEQYF. CDR3 sequence (DNA): TGTGCCAGCAGCTTGGCCAGCGAGACGAAGATCTCCTACGAGCAGTACTTC.

The chain is built from TRBV4-3 and TRBJ2-1, with 12 bases identical to TRBD2. With V trimmed by 0 bases and J by 3 bases, 0 bases remained unmatched. CDR1 and CDR2 (germline): LGHNA, YSLEER. The CDR3 runs 16 residues. For the CDR3, the DNA is TGCGCCAGCAGCCAAGAGACTAGCGGGAGCTACAATGAGCAGTTCTTC. This codes for CASSQETSGSYNEQFF.

The V and J genes are TRBV29-1 and TRBJ2-1; TRBD2 matches 9 bases. This CDR3 contains 14 residues. V gave up 7 bases and J gave up 4 bases; unmatched junction bases: 8. The germline V gene encodes CDR1 SQVTM and CDR2 ANQGSEA. CDR3 sequence reads: CSAPASGIYNEQFF. The DNA for the CDR3 is TGCAGCGCCCCCGCTAGCGGGATTTACAATGAGCAGTTCTTC.

The J gene is TRBJ2-2, the V gene TRBV19; 7 positions match TRBD1. Germline V CDR1 and CDR2: LNHDA, SQIVND (reference sequence). CDR3 length: 14 amino acids. Unmatched junction bases numbered 5, after V lost 8 bases and J lost 2 bases. As DNA, the CDR3 is TGTGCCAGTCACAGGGGCTTCAACACCGGGGAGCTGTTTTTT. Its protein is CASHRGFNTGELFF.

This rearrangement joins TRBV4-1 to TRBJ2-7; possible D gene TRBD2, 6 bases. This CDR3 is built from 16 residues. Germline-derived CDR1 and CDR2 are MGHRA and YSYEKL. V lost 0 bases and J 0 bases, leaving 12 bases between the germline ends. CDR3 amino acids: CASSQDYGGSSYEQYF. In DNA form, the CDR3 reads TGCGCCAGCAGCCAAGATTACGGGGGAAGCTCCTACGAGCAGTACTTC.

This chain links TRBV18 with TRBJ2-2, with TRBD1 matching over 8 bases. The trim removed 1 base at V and 4 bases at J, leaving 5 bases unmatched. Germline V gene lookup returns CDR1 KGHSH and CDR2 LQKENI. CDR3 length equals 16 residues. The CDR3 loop reads CASSPRQGKSTGELFF. The CDR3 nucleotides are TGTGCCAGCTCACCACGACAGGGGAAGAGCACCGGGGAGCTGTTTTTT. Full variable domain (outside the CDR3, taken from reference TRBV18 and TRBJ2-2): NAGVMQNPRHLVRRRGQEARLRCSPMKGHSHVYWYRQLPEEGLKFMVYLQKENIIDESGMPKERFSAEFPKEGPSILRIQQVVRGDSAAYFCASSPRQGKSTGELFFGEGSRLTVL.

This chain links TRBV2 with TRBJ2-7, with D perhaps matching TRBD1 (6 bases). The CDR3 is 14 residues long. The germline gives CDR1 SNHLY, CDR2 FYNNEI. Trimming took 7 bases from V and 3 from J, leaving 16 bases between them. DNA of the CDR3: TGTGCCAGCATATCTGAGACAGGCTTCTACGAGCAGTACTTC. It codes for CASISETGFYEQYF.

This chain connects TRBV30 to TRBJ2-2; 8 bases are shared with TRBD2. With V trimmed by 6 bases and J by 5 bases, 14 bases remained unmatched. The CDR3 is made up of 16 amino acids. Germline loops: CDR1 GTSNPN, CDR2 SVGIG (reference sequence). The CDR3 nucleotides read TGTGCCTGTATCCCGGGACTAGTTTTTACGACCGGGGAGCTGTTTTTT. Its protein product is CACIPGLVFTTGELFF. Filled out from reference TRBV30 and TRBJ2-2, the complete variable domain reads SQTIHQWPATLVQPVGSPLSLECTVEGTSNPNLYWYRQAAGRGLQLLFYSVGIGQISSEVPQNLSASRPQDRQFILSSKKLLLSDSGFYLCACIPGLVFTTGELFFGEGSRLTVL.

The chain is built from TRBV7-9 and TRBJ2-3; D gene unclear. Germline loops: CDR1 SEHNR, CDR2 FQNEAQ (reference sequence). V was clipped by 5 bases and J by 1 base, with 13 bases between them. This CDR3 contains 15 residues. CDR3 sequence (DNA): TGTGCCAGCAGCCCGATCACGGCCGGCACAGATACGCAGTATTTT. Protein sequence: CASSPITAGTDTQYF.

The genes are TRBV9 and TRBJ1-5, with 10 positions matching TRBD1. In germline, CDR1 is SGDLS, CDR2 YYNGEE. V was clipped by 0 bases and J by 0 bases; unmatched bases: 6. This CDR3 contains 18 residues. CDR3 sequence (DNA): TGTGCCAGCAGCGTAGATGGGACAGGGGATGTTAGCAATCAGCCCCAGCATTTT. Its translation is CASSVDGTGDVSNQPQHF.

The rearrangement joins TRBV7-3 to TRBJ2-1, with 10 bases fitting TRBD2. J gave up 5 bases and V 4 bases, and 8 bases lay outside the gene matches. The CDR3 spans 16 residues. Germline values: CDR1 SGHTA, CDR2 FQGTGA. The CDR3 DNA is TGTGCCAGCAGCTACGGAGAGCGGGAGGGTAACAATGAGCAGTTCTTC. Encoded protein: CASSYGEREGNNEQFF.

The V and J genes are TRBV7-3 and TRBJ2-7, with 8 positions matching TRBD2. V shed 5 bases, J shed 4 bases, and the junction held 10 bases outside the gene matches. This CDR3 has 15 amino acids. Germline V gives CDR1 SGHTA, CDR2 FQGTGA. The CDR3 region is CASSPAGAGVYEQYF. As DNA, the CDR3 is TGTGCCAGCAGCCCCGCTGGAGCGGGAGTTTACGAGCAGTACTTC.